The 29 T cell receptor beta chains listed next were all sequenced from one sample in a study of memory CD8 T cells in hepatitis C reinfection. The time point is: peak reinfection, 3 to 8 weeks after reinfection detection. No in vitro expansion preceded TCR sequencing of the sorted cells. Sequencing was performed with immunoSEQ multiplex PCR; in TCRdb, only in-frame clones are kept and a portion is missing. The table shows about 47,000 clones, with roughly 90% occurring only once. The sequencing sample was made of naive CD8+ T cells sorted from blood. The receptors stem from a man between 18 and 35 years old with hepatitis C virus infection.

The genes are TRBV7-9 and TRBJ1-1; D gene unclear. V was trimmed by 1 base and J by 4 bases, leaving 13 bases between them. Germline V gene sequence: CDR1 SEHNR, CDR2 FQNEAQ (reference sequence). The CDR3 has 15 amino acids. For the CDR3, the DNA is TGTGCCAGCAGCTTAGGCCCCCTAGGGAGCACTGAAGCTTTCTTT. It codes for CASSLGPLGSTEAFF.

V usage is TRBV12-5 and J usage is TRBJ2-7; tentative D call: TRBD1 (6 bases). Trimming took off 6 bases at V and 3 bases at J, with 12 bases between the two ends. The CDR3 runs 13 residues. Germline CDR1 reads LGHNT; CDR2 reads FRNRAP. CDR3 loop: CASGLNRDYEQYF. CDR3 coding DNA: TGTGCTAGTGGCTTAAACAGGGACTACGAGCAGTACTTC. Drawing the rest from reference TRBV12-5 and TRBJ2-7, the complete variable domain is DARVTQTPRHKVTEMGQEVTMRCQPILGHNTVFWYRQTMMQGLELLAYFRNRAPLDDSGMPKDRFSAEMPDATLATLKIQPSEPRDSAVYFCASGLNRDYEQYFGPGTRLTVT.

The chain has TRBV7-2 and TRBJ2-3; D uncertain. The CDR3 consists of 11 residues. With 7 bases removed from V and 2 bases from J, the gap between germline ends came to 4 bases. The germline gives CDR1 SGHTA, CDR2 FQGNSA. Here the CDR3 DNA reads TGTGCCAGCACATCCACAGATACGCAGTATTTT. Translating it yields CASTSTDTQYF.

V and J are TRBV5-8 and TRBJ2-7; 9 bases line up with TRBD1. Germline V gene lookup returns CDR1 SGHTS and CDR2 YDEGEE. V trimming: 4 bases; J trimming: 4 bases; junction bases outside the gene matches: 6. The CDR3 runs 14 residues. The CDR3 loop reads CASSQGQGIYEQYF. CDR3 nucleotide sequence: TGTGCCAGCAGCCAAGGACAGGGGATTTACGAGCAGTACTTC.

The CDR3: CASSFRDRDNSPLHF. CDR3 DNA: TGTGCCAGCAGCTTCCGGGACAGGGATAATTCACCCCTCCACTTT. The chain couples TRBV7-9 to TRBJ1-6; 9 bases match TRBD1. Per the germline V gene, CDR1 is SEHNR and CDR2 is FQNEAQ (reference sequence). V was clipped by 3 bases and J by 5 bases; unmatched bases: 2. This CDR3 spans 15 amino acids.

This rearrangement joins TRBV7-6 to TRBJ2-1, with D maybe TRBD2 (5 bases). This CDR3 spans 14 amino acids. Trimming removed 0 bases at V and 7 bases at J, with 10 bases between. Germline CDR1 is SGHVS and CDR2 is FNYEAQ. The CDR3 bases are TGTGCCAGCAGCTTAGCGGGAGCATCAAATGAGCAGTTCTTC. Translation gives CASSLAGASNEQFF.

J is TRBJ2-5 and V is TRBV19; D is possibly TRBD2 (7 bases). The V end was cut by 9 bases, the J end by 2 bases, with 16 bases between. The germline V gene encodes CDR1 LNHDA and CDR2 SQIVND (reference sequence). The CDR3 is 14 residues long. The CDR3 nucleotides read TGTGCCAGCAAGGGGGGGCAGGAGCAAGAGACCCAGTACTTC. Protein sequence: CASKGGQEQETQYF.

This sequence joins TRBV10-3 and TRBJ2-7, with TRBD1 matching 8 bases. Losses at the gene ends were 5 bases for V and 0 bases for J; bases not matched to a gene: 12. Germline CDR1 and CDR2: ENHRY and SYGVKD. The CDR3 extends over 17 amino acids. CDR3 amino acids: CAISPFGRTGLSYEQYF. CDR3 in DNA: TGTGCCATCAGTCCATTCGGAAGGACAGGGCTCTCCTACGAGCAGTACTTC.

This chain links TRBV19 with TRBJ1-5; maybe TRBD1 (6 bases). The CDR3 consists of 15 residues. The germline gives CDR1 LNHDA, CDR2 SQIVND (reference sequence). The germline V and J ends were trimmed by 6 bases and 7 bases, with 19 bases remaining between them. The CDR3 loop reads CASSQGPGLMQPQHF. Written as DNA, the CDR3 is TGTGCCAGTAGCCAGGGGCCCGGGCTGATGCAGCCCCAGCATTTT.

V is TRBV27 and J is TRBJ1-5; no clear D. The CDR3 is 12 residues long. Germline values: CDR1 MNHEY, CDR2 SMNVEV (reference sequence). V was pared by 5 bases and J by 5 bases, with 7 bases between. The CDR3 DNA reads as TGTGCCAGCAGTCCTAACCATCAGCCCCAGCATTTT. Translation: CASSPNHQPQHF.

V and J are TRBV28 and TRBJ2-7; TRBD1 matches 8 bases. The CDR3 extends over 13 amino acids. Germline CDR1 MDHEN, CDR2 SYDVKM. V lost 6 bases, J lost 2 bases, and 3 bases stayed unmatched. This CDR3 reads CASRQTGAYEQYV. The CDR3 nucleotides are TGTGCCAGCAGACAGACAGGGGCCTACGAGCAGTACGTC.

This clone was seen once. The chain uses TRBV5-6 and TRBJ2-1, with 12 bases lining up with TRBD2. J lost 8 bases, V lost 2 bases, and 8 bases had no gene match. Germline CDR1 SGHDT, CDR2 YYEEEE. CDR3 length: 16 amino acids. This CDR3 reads CASSFRTSGEQDEQFF. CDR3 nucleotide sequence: TGTGCCAGCAGCTTTCGGACTAGCGGGGAGCAGGATGAGCAGTTCTTC.

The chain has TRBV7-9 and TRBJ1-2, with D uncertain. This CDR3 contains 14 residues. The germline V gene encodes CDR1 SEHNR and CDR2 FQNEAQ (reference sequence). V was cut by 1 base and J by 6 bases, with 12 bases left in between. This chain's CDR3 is CASSLVGEGDGYTF. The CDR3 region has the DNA TGTGCCAGCAGCTTAGTCGGGGAAGGAGATGGCTACACCTTC.

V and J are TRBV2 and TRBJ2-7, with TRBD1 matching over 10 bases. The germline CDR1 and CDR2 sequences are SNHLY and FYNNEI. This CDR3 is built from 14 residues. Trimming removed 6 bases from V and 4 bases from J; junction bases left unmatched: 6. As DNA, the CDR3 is TGTGCCAGCAGCCTAGGACAGGGGGGGTACGAGCAGTACTTC. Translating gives CASSLGQGGYEQYF.

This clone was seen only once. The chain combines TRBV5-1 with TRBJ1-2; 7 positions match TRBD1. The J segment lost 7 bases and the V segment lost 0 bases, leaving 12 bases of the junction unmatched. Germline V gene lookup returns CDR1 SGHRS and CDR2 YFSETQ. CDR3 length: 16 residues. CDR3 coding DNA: TGCGCCAGCAGCTTGGGGCCCAACAGGGGTTGGAGTGGCTACACCTTC. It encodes CASSLGPNRGWSGYTF.

Here the CDR3 DNA reads TGTGCCAGCAGCATCCAACCAGCGGGAGTCCACGAGCAGTACTTC. It is translated as CASSIQPAGVHEQYF. The rearrangement uses TRBV5-5 and TRBJ2-7; TRBD2 aligns across 8 bases. The germline CDR1 and CDR2 sequences are SGHKS and YYEKEE (reference sequence). V lost 4 bases, J lost 5 bases, and 11 bases stayed unmatched. The CDR3 loop spans 15 amino acids.

The CDR3 bases are TGTGCCAGCAGCTTAGTGGCAGGGGCGACAGATACGCAGTATTTT. It encodes CASSLVAGATDTQYF. V is TRBV11-2 and J is TRBJ2-3; D might be TRBD1 (6 bases). Germline assignment: CDR1 SGHAT and CDR2 FQNNGV. This CDR3 spans 15 amino acids. V was trimmed by 1 base and J by 3 bases, leaving 11 bases between them.

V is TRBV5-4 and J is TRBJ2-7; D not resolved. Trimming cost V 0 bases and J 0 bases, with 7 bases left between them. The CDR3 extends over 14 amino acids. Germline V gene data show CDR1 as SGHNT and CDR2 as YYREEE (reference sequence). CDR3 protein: CASSLDPSSYEQYF. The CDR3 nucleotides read TGTGCCAGCAGCTTGGACCCGAGCTCCTACGAGCAGTACTTC.

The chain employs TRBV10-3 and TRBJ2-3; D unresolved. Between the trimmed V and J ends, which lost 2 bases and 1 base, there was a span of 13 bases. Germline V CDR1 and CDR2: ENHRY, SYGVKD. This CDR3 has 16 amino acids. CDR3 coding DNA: TGTGCCATCAGTGAGCTTGGAGACTCCGGCACAGATACGCAGTATTTT. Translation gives CAISELGDSGTDTQYF.

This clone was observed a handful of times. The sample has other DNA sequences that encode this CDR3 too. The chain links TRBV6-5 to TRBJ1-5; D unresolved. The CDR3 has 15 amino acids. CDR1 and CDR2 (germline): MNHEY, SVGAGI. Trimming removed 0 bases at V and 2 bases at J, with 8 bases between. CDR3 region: CASSYSTGGNQPQHF. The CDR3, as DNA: TGTGCCAGCAGTTACTCGACCGGGGGCAATCAGCCCCAGCATTTT.

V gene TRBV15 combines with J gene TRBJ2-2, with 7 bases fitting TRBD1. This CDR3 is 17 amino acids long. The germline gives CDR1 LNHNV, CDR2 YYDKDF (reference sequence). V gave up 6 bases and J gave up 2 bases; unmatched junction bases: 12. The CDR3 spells CATRGPSKGANTGELFF. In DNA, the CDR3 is TGTGCCACCAGAGGTCCGAGCAAGGGGGCCAACACCGGGGAGCTGTTTTTT.

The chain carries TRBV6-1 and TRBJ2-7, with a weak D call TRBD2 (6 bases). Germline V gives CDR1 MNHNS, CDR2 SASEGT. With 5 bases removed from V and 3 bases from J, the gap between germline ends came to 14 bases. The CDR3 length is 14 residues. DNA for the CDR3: TGTGCCAGCAGTTCGACTAGTCGGCTCTACGAGCAGTACTTC. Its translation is CASSSTSRLYEQYF.

CDR3 sequence: CASSVSPGNEQFF. The CDR3 region has the DNA TGTGCCAGCAGCGTAAGTCCGGGTAATGAGCAGTTCTTC. The V call is TRBV9, the J call TRBJ2-1; D remains unclear. Trimming shortened V by 1 base and J by 7 bases, and 9 bases separated the two germline ends. The germline gives CDR1 SGDLS, CDR2 YYNGEE. There are 13 residues in the CDR3. Filled out from reference TRBV9 and TRBJ2-1, the complete variable domain reads DSGVTQTPKHLITATGQRVTLRCSPRSGDLSVYWYQQSLDQGLQFLIQYYNGEERAKGNILERFSAQQFPDLHSELNLSSLELGDSALYFCASSVSPGNEQFFGPGTRLTVL.

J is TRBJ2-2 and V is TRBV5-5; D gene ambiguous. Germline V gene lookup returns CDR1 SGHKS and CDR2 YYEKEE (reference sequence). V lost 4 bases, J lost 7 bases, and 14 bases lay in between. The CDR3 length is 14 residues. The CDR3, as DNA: TGTGCCAGCAGCCCAGACGGCGGTTACGGGGAGCTGTTTTTT. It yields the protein CASSPDGGYGELFF.

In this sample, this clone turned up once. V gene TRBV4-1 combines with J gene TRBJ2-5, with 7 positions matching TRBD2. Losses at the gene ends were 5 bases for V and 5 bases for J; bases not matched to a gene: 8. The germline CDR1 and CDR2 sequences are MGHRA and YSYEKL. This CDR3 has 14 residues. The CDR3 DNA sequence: TGCGCCAGCAGCGAGGGGAGGGACTCGGAGACCCAGTACTTC. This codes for CASSEGRDSETQYF.

CDR3 residues: CSVVWGDEQYV. CDR3 coding DNA: TGCAGCGTTGTTTGGGGGGATGAGCAGTACGTC. The chain recombines TRBV29-1 with TRBJ2-7, with D maybe TRBD2 (6 bases). Trimming took off 4 bases at V and 7 bases at J, with 11 bases between the two ends. Germline CDR1 reads SQVTM; CDR2 reads ANQGSEA. The CDR3 is made up of 11 amino acids.

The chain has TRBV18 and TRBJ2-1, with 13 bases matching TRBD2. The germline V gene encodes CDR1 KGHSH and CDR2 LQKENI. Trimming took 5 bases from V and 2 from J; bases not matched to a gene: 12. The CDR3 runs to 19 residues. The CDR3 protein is CASSVGTSGVSGPYNEQFF. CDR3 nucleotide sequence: TGTGCCAGCTCAGTCGGGACTAGCGGGGTGTCGGGGCCCTACAATGAGCAGTTCTTC.

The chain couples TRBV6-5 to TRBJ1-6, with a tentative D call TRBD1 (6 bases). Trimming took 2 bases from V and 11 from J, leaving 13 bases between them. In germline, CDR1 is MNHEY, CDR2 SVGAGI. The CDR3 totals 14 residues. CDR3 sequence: CASSYAGDRPPLHF. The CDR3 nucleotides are TGTGCCAGCAGTTACGCAGGGGATCGGCCACCCCTCCACTTT.

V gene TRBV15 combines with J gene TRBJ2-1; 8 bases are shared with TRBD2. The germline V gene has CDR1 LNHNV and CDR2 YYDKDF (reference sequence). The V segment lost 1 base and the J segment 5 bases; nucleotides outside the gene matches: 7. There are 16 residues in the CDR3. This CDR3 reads CATSRGSGRGDNEQFF. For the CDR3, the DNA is TGTGCCACCAGCAGAGGAAGCGGGAGAGGGGACAATGAGCAGTTCTTC.